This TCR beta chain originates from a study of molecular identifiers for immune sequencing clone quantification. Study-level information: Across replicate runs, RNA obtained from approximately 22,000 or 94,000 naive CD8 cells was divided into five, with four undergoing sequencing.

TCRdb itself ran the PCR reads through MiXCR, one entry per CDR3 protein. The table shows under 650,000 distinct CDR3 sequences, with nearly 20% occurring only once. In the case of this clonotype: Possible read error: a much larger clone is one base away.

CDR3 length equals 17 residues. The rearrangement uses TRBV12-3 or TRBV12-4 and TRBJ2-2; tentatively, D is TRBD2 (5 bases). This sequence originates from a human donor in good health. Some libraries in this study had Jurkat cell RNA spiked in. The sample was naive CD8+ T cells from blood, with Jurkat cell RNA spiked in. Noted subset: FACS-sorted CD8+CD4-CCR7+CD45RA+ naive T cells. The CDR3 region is CASSLIGKGLNTGEPFF. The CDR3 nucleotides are TGTGCCAGCAGTTTAATAGGGAAAGGATTGAACACCGGGGAGCCGTTTTTT.